The 22 T cell receptor beta chains presented below share a single source sample, sequenced in a study of blood T cell repertoires in COVID-19. This table comes from immunoSEQ multiplex PCR, and its TCRdb copy is limited to in-frame clones, with some not included. Here the sample spans some 110,000 clones, around 87% being singletons. Sequencing used peripheral blood. These receptors were taken from a human donor in a cohort sampled during active COVID-19.

The V call is TRBV7-8, the J call TRBJ2-1, with 9 bases aligning to TRBD1. V was clipped by 0 bases and J by 9 bases; unmatched bases: 6. CDR1 is SGHVS and CDR2 is FQNEAQ in the germline V gene. The CDR3 has 15 amino acids. The CDR3 is CASSLAVTGGSEQFF. The CDR3 DNA reads as TGTGCCAGCAGCTTAGCGGTGACAGGGGGTAGTGAGCAGTTCTTC.

The CDR3, as DNA: TGCAGTGCCAGTGACAGGGGCTACGAGCAGTACTTC. This encodes CSASDRGYEQYF. V usage is TRBV20-1 and J usage is TRBJ2-7; 8 bases agree with TRBD1. Germline trimming cut 6 bases from V and 3 bases from J; bases unmatched to any gene: 4. This CDR3 comprises 12 residues. CDR1 is DFQATT, CDR2 SNEGSKA, per germline (reference sequence).

This chain connects TRBV12-3 or TRBV12-4 to TRBJ1-2; TRBD1 matches at 8 bases. The CDR3 covers 13 residues. V shed 7 bases and J 4 bases; nucleotides not matched to a gene: 5. CDR3 sequence: CASTRTGSYGYTF. The CDR3, as DNA: TGTGCCAGCACTCGGACAGGGTCCTATGGCTACACCTTC.

This sequence joins TRBV5-1 and TRBJ2-2; 14 positions match TRBD2. The length of the CDR3 is 15 residues. Germline loops: CDR1 SGHRS, CDR2 YFSETQ. V gave up 7 bases and J gave up 4 bases; unmatched junction bases: 3. The DNA for the CDR3 is TGCGCCAGCGCCGGGACTAGCGGGAGCACCGGGGAGCTGTTTTTT. Translated, it gives CASAGTSGSTGELFF.

The rearrangement joins TRBV19 to TRBJ2-3, with 12 bases fitting TRBD2. V was clipped by 10 bases and J by 1 base; unmatched bases: 12. Germline CDR1 is LNHDA and CDR2 is SQIVND (reference sequence). The CDR3 extends over 17 amino acids. The CDR3 protein is CATKDTRLAGGTDTQYF. The CDR3 nucleotides are TGTGCCACAAAGGACACACGACTAGCGGGAGGCACAGATACGCAGTATTTT.

V and J are TRBV9 and TRBJ1-2; no definite D call. V was pared by 3 bases and J by 0 bases, with 9 bases between. The CDR3 extends over 14 amino acids. Germline CDR1 and CDR2: SGDLS and YYNGEE. CDR3 sequence reads: CASSAKRANYGYTF. The CDR3, as DNA: TGTGCCAGCAGCGCCAAAAGAGCTAACTATGGCTACACCTTC.

Worth noting for this clone: The same CDR3 is also encoded by other DNA sequences in this sample. The V and J genes are TRBV2 and TRBJ1-5; maybe TRBD1 (6 bases). V lost 0 bases, J lost 7 bases, and 13 bases lay in between. This CDR3 has 15 amino acids. Germline CDR1 is SNHLY and CDR2 is FYNNEI. Here the CDR3 reads CASSEARGAGQPQHF. CDR3 DNA: TGTGCCAGCAGTGAAGCGCGGGGGGCAGGGCAGCCCCAGCATTTT. The full variable domain, in which reference TRBV2 and TRBJ1-5 provide the parts outside the CDR3, is EPEVTQTPSHQVTQMGQEVILRCVPISNHLYFYWYRQILGQKVEFLVSFYNNEISEKSEIFDDQFSVERPDGSNFTLKIRSTKLEDSAMYFCASSEARGAGQPQHFGDGTRLSIL.

The chain has TRBV5-6 and TRBJ1-2, with 10 positions matching TRBD1. CDR3 length: 14 amino acids. After removal of 2 bases from V and 4 bases from J, the junction contained 2 bases not matched to a gene. Germline assignment: CDR1 SGHDT and CDR2 YYEEEE. CDR3 sequence (DNA): TGTGCCAGCAGCTTTGGGACAGGGGCCTATGGCTACACCTTC. It translates to CASSFGTGAYGYTF.

This rearrangement joins TRBV6-5 to TRBJ2-1; tentatively, D is TRBD1 (6 bases). This CDR3 contains 15 residues. Germline assignment: CDR1 MNHEY and CDR2 SVGAGI. V dropped 2 bases and J dropped 5 bases, with 13 bases sitting between them. The CDR3 loop reads CASSYRDTQHNEQFF. The CDR3 region has the DNA TGTGCCAGCAGTTACCGGGACACGCAGCACAATGAGCAGTTCTTC.

V is TRBV9 and J is TRBJ1-2, with D perhaps TRBD1 (5 bases). The CDR3 covers 13 residues. CDR1 is SGDLS and CDR2 is YYNGEE in the germline V gene. V dropped 4 bases and J dropped 2 bases, with 9 bases sitting between them. In DNA, the CDR3 is TGTGCCAGCAGCCCCTACAGGAACTATGGCTACACCTTC. Amino acids: CASSPYRNYGYTF.

In DNA form, the CDR3 reads TGTGCCAGCAGCCAGCAGGGTGGGACCTATAATTCACCCCTCCACTTT. It codes for CASSQQGGTYNSPLHF. V and J are TRBV7-8 and TRBJ1-6; weak D call: TRBD1 (5 bases). Trimming took off 5 bases at V and 2 bases at J, with 13 bases between the two ends. The CDR3 spans 16 residues. Germline CDR1 is SGHVS and CDR2 is FQNEAQ.

The chain couples TRBV5-6 to TRBJ1-5, with D uncertain. V lost 0 bases to trimming and J lost 3 bases, with 7 bases between them. The CDR3 length is 14 residues. Germline V lookup: CDR1 SGHDT, CDR2 YYEEEE. CDR3 nucleotides: TGTGCCAGCAGCTTGGGCAGGAACAATCAGCCCCAGCATTTT. Protein: CASSLGRNNQPQHF.

This chain uses TRBV5-5 with TRBJ2-6; the match to TRBD1 covers 10 bases. With V trimmed by 8 bases and J by 3 bases, 14 bases remained unmatched. The CDR3 totals 18 residues. Germline V gene sequence: CDR1 SGHKS, CDR2 YYEKEE (reference sequence). The DNA of the CDR3 is TGTGCCAGTAACCGTATGACAGGGGGCGCGGATGGGGCCAACGTCCTGACTTTC. Translation: CASNRMTGGADGANVLTF. The whole variable domain, remainder taken from reference TRBV5-5 and TRBJ2-6, is DAGVTQSPTHLIKTRGQQVTLRCSPISGHKSVSWYQQVLGQGPQFIFQYYEKEERGRGNFPDRFSARQFPNYSSELNVNALLLGDSALYLCASNRMTGGADGANVLTFGAGSRLTVL.

This chain links TRBV7-9 with TRBJ2-6, with D possibly TRBD1 on 6 matching bases. The V end was cut by 5 bases, the J end by 1 base, with 15 bases between. The CDR3 runs to 17 residues. Germline CDR1 reads SEHNR; CDR2 reads FQNEAQ (reference sequence). CDR3 region: CASSPQGLLSGANVLTF. DNA of the CDR3: TGTGCCAGCAGCCCGCAGGGGCTCCTATCTGGGGCCAACGTCCTGACTTTC.

The chain recombines TRBV6-5 with TRBJ1-4, with 9 bases identical to TRBD1. Germline values: CDR1 MNHEY, CDR2 SVGAGI. Trimming cost V 6 bases and J 8 bases; bases outside gene matches: 7. This CDR3 has 14 amino acids. CDR3 region: CASRNRGRGEKLFF. The CDR3, as DNA: TGTGCCAGCAGAAACAGGGGGCGAGGGGAAAAACTGTTTTTT.

This clone has just one count. V is TRBV19 and J is TRBJ2-7; TRBD1 is a possible D gene (5 bases). Germline lookup yields CDR1 LNHDA and CDR2 SQIVND (reference sequence). This CDR3 region has 15 residues. Trimming took 1 base from V and 1 from J, leaving 11 bases between them. In DNA, the CDR3 is TGTGCCAGTAGTATAGGGGTGCCAGGGTCCTACGAGCAGTACTTC. Translation gives CASSIGVPGSYEQYF.

This chain links TRBV6-1 with TRBJ1-1; TRBD1 aligns across 7 bases. From germline, CDR1 is MNHNS and CDR2 SASEGT. The CDR3 covers 15 residues. Trimming at V came to 3 bases and at J to 2 bases, leaving 6 bases not matched to a gene. The CDR3 DNA follows: TGTGCCAGCAGTGACCCCGGGACAGCCAACACTGAAGCTTTCTTT. It is translated as CASSDPGTANTEAFF.

V usage is TRBV5-1 and J usage is TRBJ2-7; possible D gene TRBD2, 5 bases. The V gene's germline CDR1 is SGHRS and CDR2 YFSETQ. This CDR3 contains 17 residues. V was trimmed by 7 bases and J by 1 base, leaving 24 bases between them. The CDR3 DNA follows: TGCGCCAGCTCTGAGAAAAATAATAGCGAAATGTCCTACGAGCAGTACTTC. The encoded protein is CASSEKNNSEMSYEQYF.

This chain links TRBV5-4 with TRBJ2-1; 8 bases are shared with TRBD2. With 4 bases clipped from V and 12 bases from J, the junction kept 6 bases outside the gene matches. CDR1 is SGHNT and CDR2 is YYREEE in the germline V gene (reference sequence). This CDR3 is 12 amino acids long. The CDR3: CASSEGLGGQFF. The CDR3 region has the DNA TGTGCCAGCAGCGAGGGACTAGGCGGGCAGTTCTTC.

This chain joins TRBV28 and TRBJ2-5; TRBD2 aligns across 9 bases. This CDR3 spans 14 amino acids. Germline assignment: CDR1 MDHEN and CDR2 SYDVKM. Germline trimming cut 6 bases from V and 7 bases from J; bases unmatched to any gene: 9. Here the CDR3 DNA reads TGTGCCAGCAGCCCGGGACTAGCTTTGGCGACCCAGTACTTC. Translated, it gives CASSPGLALATQYF.

This clone showed up just once. V is TRBV9 and J is TRBJ2-3, with D unclear. V lost 3 bases and J lost 1, with 12 bases in between. CDR3 length: 15 amino acids. Germline CDR1 SGDLS, CDR2 YYNGEE. CDR3 region: CASSDGPPGTDTQYF. CDR3 nucleotide sequence: TGTGCCAGCAGCGATGGGCCCCCCGGCACAGATACGCAGTATTTT.

The CDR3 protein is CASSWGTGMPSSYEQYF. The CDR3 DNA follows: TGTGCCAGCAGTTGGGGGACAGGGATGCCGAGCTCCTACGAGCAGTACTTC. The chain recombines TRBV28 with TRBJ2-7; 9 bases map to TRBD1. Unmatched junction bases numbered 10, after V lost 4 bases and J lost 0 bases. Germline V lookup: CDR1 MDHEN, CDR2 SYDVKM. There are 17 residues in the CDR3.